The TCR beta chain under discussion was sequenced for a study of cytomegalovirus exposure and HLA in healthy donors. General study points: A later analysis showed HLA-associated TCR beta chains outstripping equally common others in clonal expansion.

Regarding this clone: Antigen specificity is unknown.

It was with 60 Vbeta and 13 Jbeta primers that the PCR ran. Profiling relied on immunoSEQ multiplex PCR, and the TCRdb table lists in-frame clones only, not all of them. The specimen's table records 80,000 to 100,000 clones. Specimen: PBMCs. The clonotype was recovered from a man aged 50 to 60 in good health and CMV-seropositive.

The CDR3 DNA reads as TGTGCGGAAAGGGACTGGAAAGTCGATGGCTACACCTTC. Translating gives CAERDWKVDGYTF. The chain recombines TRBV30 with TRBJ1-2; D is possibly TRBD1 (5 bases). Per the germline V gene, CDR1 is GTSNPN and CDR2 is SVGIG (reference sequence). This CDR3 is built from 13 residues. Together with reference TRBV30 and TRBJ1-2, the CDR3 gives the full variable domain: SQTIHQWPATLVQPVGSPLSLECTVEGTSNPNLYWYRQAAGRGLQLLFYSVGIGQISSEVPQNLSASRPQDRQFILSSKKLLLSDSGFYLCAERDWKVDGYTFGSGTRLTVV.